The present T cell receptor (beta chain) was sequenced within a study of T cell responses to AZD1222 COVID-19 vaccine. TCRdb's table, derived via immunoSEQ multiplex PCR, lists solely in-frame clones and lacks some. In the table there are approximately 130,000 clones, 85% to 90% of which are singletons. Germline CDR1 reads LGHDT; CDR2 reads YNNKEL (reference sequence). The CDR3 is 14 amino acids. Trimming took 2 bases from V and 0 from J, leaving 7 bases between them. The chain has TRBV3-1 (or the pseudogene TRBV3-2) and TRBJ1-2, with D maybe TRBD1 (6 bases). This sequence originates from an adult in good health. This material consisted of peripheral blood, taken on day 0 of AZD1222 vaccination. In DNA, the CDR3 is TGTGCCAGCAGCCAATGGGACACTAACTATGGCTACACCTTC. Translation: CASSQWDTNYGYTF.